Given below is one T cell receptor (beta chain) in context. This specimen belongs to a study of blood T cell repertoires in COVID-19. The protocol was immunoSEQ multiplex PCR, while the TCRdb copy is restricted to in-frame clones and leaves out a portion. The sample gives about 270,000 clones, roughly 90% of which show up once; 2.3% is in the top ten. Germline CDR1 is MNHEY and CDR2 is SMNVEV (reference sequence). V shed 4 bases, J shed 14 bases, and the junction held 12 bases outside the gene matches. The length of the CDR3 is 15 residues. The V call is TRBV27, the J call TRBJ2-1; 12 bases fit TRBD2. This TCR derives from a woman between 40 and 55 years old with acute COVID-19. The sequenced material came from PBMCs or T cells enriched from blood (not recorded which). This chain's CDR3 is CASSSPGLAGPRKFF. For the CDR3, the DNA is TGTGCCAGCAGTTCTCCGGGACTAGCGGGTCCCCGAAAGTTCTTC.